The 21 T cell receptor beta chains listed next were all sequenced from one sample in a study of regulatory T cells in long-lasting Graves disease. With iRepertoire HTBI primers and Arm-PCR of CDR3 regions, TCR beta libraries were built. TCRdb analysed the multiplex PCR reads with MiXCR anew, one entry per CDR3 protein. The table shows some 250,000 distinct CDR3 sequences, with 15% to 20% occurring only once. Time point defined: newly diagnosed GD, antithyroid drugs for less than 3 months. Scientists built the TCR library using RNA that was extracted from PBMCs. In addition, the sample was reused for a study of T cells in Graves' hyperthyroidism and ophthalmopathy.

This specimen consisted of peripheral blood mononuclear cells (PBMCs), obtained at new diagnosis, from a patient treated with antithyroid drugs. The receptors were sampled from a woman under 40 with Graves disease.

In its sample, this clonotype was seen many times. V gene TRBV7-2 combines with J gene TRBJ2-2, with no clear D. With 6 bases removed from V and 0 bases from J, the gap between germline ends came to 5 bases. The CDR3 contains 13 residues. Germline V gives CDR1 SGHTA, CDR2 FQGNSA. The CDR3 sequence: CASRFTNTGELFF. The CDR3 nucleotides are TGTGCCAGCAGATTTACGAACACCGGGGAGCTGTTTTTT.

As for this clonotype: Since a much larger clone is just one base distant, this may be a read error. This chain joins TRBV24-1 and TRBJ2-3; 8 positions match TRBD1. Germline loops: CDR1 KGHDR, CDR2 SFDVKD. The CDR3 spans 15 residues. CDR3 sequence reads: CATSDSGQVTDTRYF. CDR3 DNA sequence: TGTGCCACCAGTGATTCGGGACAGGTAACAGATACGCGGTATTTT.

This rearrangement joins TRBV6-2 or TRBV6-3 to TRBJ1-1; 9 bases map to TRBD1. Germline V gives CDR1 MNHEY, CDR2 SVGEGT. This CDR3 region has 19 residues. The J segment lost 4 bases and the V segment lost 4 bases, leaving 19 bases of the junction unmatched. The CDR3 protein is CASSFTGTGMVRDRTEAFF. CDR3 in DNA: TGTGCCAGCAGTTTCACCGGGACAGGGATGGTTAGGGACCGCACTGAAGCTTTCTTT.

This clonotype has at least ten counts. V usage is TRBV6-2 or TRBV6-3 and J usage is TRBJ2-1, with 9 bases matching TRBD2. Germline V gene sequence: CDR1 MNHEY, CDR2 SVGEGT. The CDR3 loop spans 15 amino acids. With V trimmed by 5 bases and J by 5 bases, 7 bases remained unmatched. The CDR3 region is CASSDGGGVNNEQFF. The CDR3, as DNA: TGTGCCAGCAGTGACGGCGGGGGGGTAAACAATGAGCAGTTCTTC.

In this sample, this clonotype turned up many times. This chain joins TRBV7-2 and TRBJ2-3; possible D gene TRBD2, 6 bases. The V gene's germline CDR1 is SGHTA and CDR2 FQGNSA. V shed 6 bases and J shed 8 bases, with 12 bases lying between them. The CDR3 totals 12 residues. The CDR3 sequence: CASRTRDGTQYF. The DNA of the CDR3 is TGTGCCAGCAGGACGCGGGACGGTACGCAGTATTTT.

This clonotype was detected many times. J is TRBJ1-1 and V is TRBV6-5; 7 nucleotides agree with TRBD1. Trimming cost V 2 bases and J 5 bases; bases outside gene matches: 5. CDR3 size: 14 residues. From germline, CDR1 is MNHEY and CDR2 SVGAGI. This CDR3 is CASSYQARGTEAFF. The CDR3 DNA reads TGTGCCAGCAGTTACCAGGCCAGGGGGACTGAAGCTTTCTTT.

The V and J genes are TRBV7-9 and TRBJ2-3; a possible D gene is TRBD1 (7 bases). The assigned J gene may be wrong: the sequence end matches TRBJ2-5 better. Germline CDR1 is SEHNR and CDR2 is FQNEAQ (reference sequence). The CDR3 runs to 15 residues. The CDR3 loop reads CASTDVEGAGETQYF. CDR3 DNA: TGTGCCAGCACCGACGTGGAGGGGGCCGGAGAGACCCAGTACTTC.

On this clonotype: A much larger clone lies a single base off, so this may be a read error. The chain joins TRBV7-9 to TRBJ2-3; D perhaps matches TRBD1 (6 bases). The last part of the DNA fits TRBJ2-7 better; the J call may be wrong. Germline V lookup: CDR1 SEHNR, CDR2 FQNEAQ (reference sequence). CDR3 length: 12 amino acids. The CDR3 reads CASSSTGHEQYF. The CDR3 nucleotides read TGTGCCAGCAGCTCTACAGGGCACGAGCAGTACTTC.

The rearrangement joins TRBV20-1 to TRBJ1-1, with 9 bases matching TRBD1. Germline CDR1 DFQATT, CDR2 SNEGSKA (reference sequence). CDR3 size: 16 residues. The ends lost 5 bases at V and 4 bases at J; junction bases unmatched: 14. The CDR3 bases are TGCAGTGCTCGAACAGGGACAGGGAACGACGGCACTGAAGCTTTCTTT. Protein: CSARTGTGNDGTEAFF.

The J gene is TRBJ1-6, the V gene TRBV19; the D gene is possibly TRBD1 (6 bases). The V and J ends lost 6 bases and 10 bases respectively, with 16 bases between them. Germline V gives CDR1 LNHDA, CDR2 SQIVND (reference sequence). This CDR3 is 14 amino acids long. Here the CDR3 DNA reads TGTGCCAGTAGAACTCGAGGGGGTGGATCACCCCTCCACTTT. Residues: CASRTRGGGSPLHF.

At least ten counts were recorded for this clonotype. This chain connects TRBV6-2 or TRBV6-3 to TRBJ1-1; 8 nucleotides line up with TRBD1. CDR1 and CDR2 (germline): MNHEY, SVGEGT. The CDR3 contains 18 residues. The ends lost 6 bases at V and 4 bases at J; junction bases unmatched: 19. CDR3 sequence: CASSTIPTGVPRRTEAFF. The CDR3 DNA follows: TGTGCCAGCAGCACAATCCCGACAGGGGTTCCCCGGCGCACTGAAGCTTTCTTT.

This clonotype was recorded at least ten times. This sequence joins TRBV6-1 and TRBJ1-1; D is ambiguous. In germline, CDR1 is MNHNS, CDR2 SASEGT. Trimming took 5 bases from V and 5 from J, leaving 12 bases between them. CDR3 length: 13 residues. This chain's CDR3 is CASSPRSLTEAFF. Written as DNA, the CDR3 is TGTGCCAGCAGTCCGCGGTCGTTGACTGAAGCTTTCTTT.

In this sample, this clonotype turned up a few times. The J gene is TRBJ1-3, the V gene TRBV9, with D perhaps matching TRBD1 (6 bases). The CDR3 sequence is 12 residues long. Germline-derived CDR1 and CDR2 are SGDLS and YYNGEE. V was pared by 8 bases and J by 2 bases, with 8 bases between. The CDR3 region has the DNA TGTGCCAGTACAGGGCCTGGAAACACCATATATTTT. It translates to CASTGPGNTIYF.

Ten or more counts support this clonotype. The chain links TRBV20-1 to TRBJ1-1; D might be TRBD1 (6 bases). From germline, CDR1 is DFQATT and CDR2 SNEGSKA (reference sequence). CDR3 size: 13 residues. V was trimmed by 0 bases and J by 5 bases, leaving 10 bases between them. This chain's CDR3 is CSARETGATEAFF. DNA for the CDR3: TGCAGTGCTAGAGAAACGGGGGCGACTGAAGCTTTCTTT.

The sample holds a few counts of this clonotype. Possible read error: a much larger clone is one base away. This chain uses TRBV18 with TRBJ2-5, with 8 bases lining up with TRBD1. This CDR3 comprises 16 residues. The germline V gene encodes CDR1 KGHSH and CDR2 LQKENI. The CDR3 DNA is TGTGCCAGCTCGTTCGGACAGGGTGCCTTAGGAGAGGCCCAGTACTTC. Protein sequence: CASSFGQGALGEAQYF.

This clonotype was counted at least ten times. The chain links TRBV7-9 to TRBJ2-5, with D unclear. V was cut by 5 bases and J by 2 bases, with 15 bases left in between. This CDR3 spans 15 amino acids. CDR1 and CDR2 (germline): SEHNR, FQNEAQ (reference sequence). CDR3 nucleotides: TGTGCCAGCAGCAAAACGACCGGGCCTCAAGAGACCCAGTACTTC. Protein sequence: CASSKTTGPQETQYF.

This clonotype has ten or more counts. The chain combines TRBV20-1 with TRBJ2-5; TRBD2 is a possible D gene (5 bases). The V gene's germline CDR1 is DFQATT and CDR2 SNEGSKA (reference sequence). The germline V and J ends were trimmed by 3 bases and 5 bases, with 13 bases remaining between them. The CDR3 contains 13 residues. CDR3 region: CSASIRDLETQYF. In DNA, the CDR3 is TGCAGTGCTAGTATTCGGGATTTGGAGACCCAGTACTTC.

This clonotype was seen many times. The genes are TRBV6-1 and TRBJ2-1, with a possible D match to TRBD2 (5 bases). V was cut by 7 bases and J by 1 base, with 14 bases left in between. The germline V gene has CDR1 MNHNS and CDR2 SASEGT. The CDR3 is made up of 15 amino acids. The CDR3 region is CASTNGGGSYNEQFF. As DNA, the CDR3 is TGTGCCAGCACCAATGGTGGCGGGTCCTACAATGAGCAGTTCTTC.

There are many counts of this clonotype. The rearrangement uses TRBV10-3 and TRBJ1-5; maybe TRBD1 (5 bases). CDR3 length equals 15 residues. V was shortened by 1 base and J by 0 bases, with 7 bases between the two germline ends. Germline lookup yields CDR1 ENHRY and CDR2 SYGVKD. This CDR3 reads CAISELQGSNQPQHF. As DNA, the CDR3 is TGTGCCATCAGTGAGTTGCAGGGTAGCAATCAGCCCCAGCATTTT.

The sample holds many counts of this clonotype. The chain uses TRBV10-3 and TRBJ1-1; 9 bases align to TRBD1. The CDR3 has 17 amino acids. The trim removed 2 bases at V and 2 bases at J, leaving 9 bases unmatched. Germline lookup yields CDR1 ENHRY and CDR2 SYGVKD. The CDR3 loop is CAISERDRGSFNTEAFF. Written as DNA, the CDR3 is TGTGCCATCAGTGAGCGCGACAGGGGGAGTTTCAACACTGAAGCTTTCTTT.

The rearrangement joins TRBV6-1 to TRBJ1-3; weak D call: TRBD1 (5 bases). The V gene lost 5 bases and the J gene lost 1 base, with 9 bases spanning the gap. The germline V gene has CDR1 MNHNS and CDR2 SASEGT. CDR3 length equals 14 residues. The CDR3 here is CASSQDTSGNTIYF. Here the CDR3 DNA reads TGTGCCAGCAGTCAGGACACATCTGGAAACACCATATATTTT.